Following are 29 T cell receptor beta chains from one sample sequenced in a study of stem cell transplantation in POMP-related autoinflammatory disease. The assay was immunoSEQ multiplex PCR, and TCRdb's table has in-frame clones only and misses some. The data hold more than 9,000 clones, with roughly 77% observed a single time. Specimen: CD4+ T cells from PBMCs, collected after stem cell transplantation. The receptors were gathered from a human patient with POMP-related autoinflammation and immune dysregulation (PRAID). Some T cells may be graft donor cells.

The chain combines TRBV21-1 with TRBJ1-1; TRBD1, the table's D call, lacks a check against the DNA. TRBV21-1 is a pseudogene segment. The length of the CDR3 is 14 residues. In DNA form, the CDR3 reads TGTGCCAGTGTGCGGACAGGAATTAACACTGAAGCTTTCTTT. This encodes CASVRTGINTEAFF.

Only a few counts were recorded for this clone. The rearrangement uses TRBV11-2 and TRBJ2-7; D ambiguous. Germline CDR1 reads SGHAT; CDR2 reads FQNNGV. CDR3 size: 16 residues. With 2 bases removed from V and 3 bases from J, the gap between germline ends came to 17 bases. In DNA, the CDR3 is TGTGCCAGCAGCTTATATGGGGTTGAGTTTTTCTACGAGCAGTACTTC. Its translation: CASSLYGVEFFYEQYF.

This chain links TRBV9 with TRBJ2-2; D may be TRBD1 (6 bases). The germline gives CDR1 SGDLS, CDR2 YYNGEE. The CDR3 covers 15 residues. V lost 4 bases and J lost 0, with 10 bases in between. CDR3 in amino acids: CASSRQAPNTGELFF. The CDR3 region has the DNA TGTGCCAGCAGCCGACAGGCCCCGAACACCGGGGAGCTGTTTTTT.

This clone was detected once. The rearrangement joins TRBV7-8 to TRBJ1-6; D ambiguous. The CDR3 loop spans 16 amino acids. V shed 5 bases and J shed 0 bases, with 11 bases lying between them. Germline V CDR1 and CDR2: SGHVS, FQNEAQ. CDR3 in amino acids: CASSRRRVSYNSPLHF. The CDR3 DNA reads TGTGCCAGCAGCCGCCGTCGTGTCTCCTATAATTCACCCCTCCACTTT.

For the CDR3, the DNA is TGTGCCAGCAGAATAACCCGGAGAAACATTCAGTACTTC. This gives the protein CASRITRRNIQYF. V is TRBV6-5 and J is TRBJ2-4, with D uncertain. The V and J ends lost 6 bases and 6 bases respectively, with 12 bases between them. Germline V gene lookup returns CDR1 MNHEY and CDR2 SVGAGI. The CDR3 consists of 13 residues.

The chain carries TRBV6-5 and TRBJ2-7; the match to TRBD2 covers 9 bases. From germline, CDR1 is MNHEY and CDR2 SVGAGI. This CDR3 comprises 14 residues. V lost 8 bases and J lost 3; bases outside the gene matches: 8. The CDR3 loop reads CASRWASGNYEQYF. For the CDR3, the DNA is TGTGCCAGCCGGTGGGCTAGCGGGAACTACGAGCAGTACTTC.

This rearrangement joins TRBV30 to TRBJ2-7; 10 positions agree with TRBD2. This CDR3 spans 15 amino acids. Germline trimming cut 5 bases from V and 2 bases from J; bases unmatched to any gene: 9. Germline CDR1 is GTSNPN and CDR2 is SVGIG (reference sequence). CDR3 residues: CAWASGSGPTYEQYF. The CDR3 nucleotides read TGTGCCTGGGCTAGCGGGAGTGGGCCTACCTACGAGCAGTACTTC. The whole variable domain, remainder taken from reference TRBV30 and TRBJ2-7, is SQTIHQWPATLVQPVGSPLSLECTVEGTSNPNLYWYRQAAGRGLQLLFYSVGIGQISSEVPQNLSASRPQDRQFILSSKKLLLSDSGFYLCAWASGSGPTYEQYFGPGTRLTVT.

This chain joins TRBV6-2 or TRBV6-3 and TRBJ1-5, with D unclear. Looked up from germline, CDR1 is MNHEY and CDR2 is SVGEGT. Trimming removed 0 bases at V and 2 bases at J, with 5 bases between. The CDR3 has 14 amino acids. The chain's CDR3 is CASSYSMGNQPQHF. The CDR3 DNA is TGTGCCAGCAGTTACTCGATGGGCAATCAGCCCCAGCATTTT.

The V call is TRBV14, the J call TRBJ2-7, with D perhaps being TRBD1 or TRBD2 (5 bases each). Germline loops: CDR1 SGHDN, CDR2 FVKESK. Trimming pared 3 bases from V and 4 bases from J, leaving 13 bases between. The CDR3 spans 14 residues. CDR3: CASSQGRQVYEQYF. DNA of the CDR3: TGTGCCAGCAGCCAGGGACGGCAAGTTTACGAGCAGTACTTC. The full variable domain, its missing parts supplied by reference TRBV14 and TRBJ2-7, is EAGVTQFPSHSVIEKGQTVTLRCDPISGHDNLYWYRRVMGKEIKFLLHFVKESKQDESGMPNNRFLAERTGGTYSTLKVQPAELEDSGVYFCASSQGRQVYEQYFGPGTRLTVT.

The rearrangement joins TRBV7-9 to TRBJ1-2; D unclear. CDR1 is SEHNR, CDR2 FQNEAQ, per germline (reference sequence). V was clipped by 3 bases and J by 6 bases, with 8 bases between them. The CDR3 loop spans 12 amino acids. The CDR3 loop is CASSFIENGYTF. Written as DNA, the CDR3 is TGTGCCAGCAGCTTTATCGAGAATGGCTACACCTTC.

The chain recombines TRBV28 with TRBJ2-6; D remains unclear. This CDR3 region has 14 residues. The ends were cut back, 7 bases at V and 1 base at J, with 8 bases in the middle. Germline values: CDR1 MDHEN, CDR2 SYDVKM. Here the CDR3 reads CASTLISGANVLTF. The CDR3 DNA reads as TGTGCCAGCACCCTGATTTCTGGGGCCAACGTCCTGACTTTC.

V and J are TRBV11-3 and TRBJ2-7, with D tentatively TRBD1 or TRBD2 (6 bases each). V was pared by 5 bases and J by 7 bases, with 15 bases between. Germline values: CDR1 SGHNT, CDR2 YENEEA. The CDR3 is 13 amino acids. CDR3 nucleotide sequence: TGTGCCAGCAGCGAAGTAGTAGGGGGGGAGCAGTACTTC. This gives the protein CASSEVVGGEQYF. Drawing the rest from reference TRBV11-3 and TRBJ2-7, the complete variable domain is EAGVVQSPRYKIIEKKQPVAFWCNPISGHNTLYWYLQNLGQGPELLIRYENEEAVDDSQLPKDRFSAERLKGVDSTLKIQPAELGDSAVYLCASSEVVGGEQYFGPGTRLTVT.

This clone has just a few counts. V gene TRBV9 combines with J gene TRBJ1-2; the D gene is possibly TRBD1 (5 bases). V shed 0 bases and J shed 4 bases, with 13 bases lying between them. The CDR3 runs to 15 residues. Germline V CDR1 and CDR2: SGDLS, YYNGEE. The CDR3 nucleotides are TGTGCCAGCAGCGTAGAGGCAGGGTCAGGCTATGGCTACACCTTC. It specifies CASSVEAGSGYGYTF.

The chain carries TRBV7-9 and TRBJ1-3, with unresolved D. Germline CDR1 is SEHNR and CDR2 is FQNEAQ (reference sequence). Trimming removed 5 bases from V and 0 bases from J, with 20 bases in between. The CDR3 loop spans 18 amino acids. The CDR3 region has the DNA TGTGCCAGCAGCCCCCGCCTTTTTGAGGCCAACTCTGGAAACACCATATATTTT. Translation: CASSPRLFEANSGNTIYF.

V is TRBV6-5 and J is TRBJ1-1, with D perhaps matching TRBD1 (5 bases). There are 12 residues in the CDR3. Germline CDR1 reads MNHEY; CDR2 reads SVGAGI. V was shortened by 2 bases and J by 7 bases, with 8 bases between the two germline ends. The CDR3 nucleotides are TGTGCCAGCAGTTACCAGGGAGTTGAAGCTTTCTTT. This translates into CASSYQGVEAFF.

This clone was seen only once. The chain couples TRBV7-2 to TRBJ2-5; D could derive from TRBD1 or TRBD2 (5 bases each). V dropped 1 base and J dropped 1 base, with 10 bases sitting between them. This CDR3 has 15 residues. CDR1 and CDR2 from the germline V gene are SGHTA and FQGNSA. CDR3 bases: TGTGCCAGCAGCTTAGTCACGGGGCCCCAAGAGACCCAGTACTTC. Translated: CASSLVTGPQETQYF.

The DNA of the CDR3 is TGTGCCAGCAGCTTAGAGAGGACTAGCGGCAAGCAGTACTTC. Translation: CASSLERTSGKQYF. The rearrangement joins TRBV13 to TRBJ2-7; 10 bases match TRBD2. The ends lost 1 base at V and 8 bases at J; junction bases unmatched: 5. This CDR3 comprises 14 residues. Germline values: CDR1 PRHDT, CDR2 FYEKMQ (reference sequence).

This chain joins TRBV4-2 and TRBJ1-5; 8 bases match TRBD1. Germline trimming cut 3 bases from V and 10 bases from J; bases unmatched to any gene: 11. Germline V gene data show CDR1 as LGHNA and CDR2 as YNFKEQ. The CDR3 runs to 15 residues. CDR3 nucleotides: TGTGCCAGCAGCCAGAAGGACAGGGCGGTCACACCCCAGCATTTT. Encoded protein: CASSQKDRAVTPQHF.

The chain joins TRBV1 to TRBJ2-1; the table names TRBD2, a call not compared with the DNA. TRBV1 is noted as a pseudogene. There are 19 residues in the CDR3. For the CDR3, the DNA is TGCACCAGCAGCCAGGTAGATACGGGGGAGATGCGGACCTACAATGAGCAGTTCTTC. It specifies CTSSQVDTGEMRTYNEQFF.

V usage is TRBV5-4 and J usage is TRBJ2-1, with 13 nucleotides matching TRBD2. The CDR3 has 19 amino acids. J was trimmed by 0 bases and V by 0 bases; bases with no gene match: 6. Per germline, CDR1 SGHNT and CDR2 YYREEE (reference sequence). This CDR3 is CASSLGTSGSRYSYNEQFF. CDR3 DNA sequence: TGTGCCAGCAGCTTGGGGACTAGCGGGAGTCGGTACTCCTACAATGAGCAGTTCTTC.

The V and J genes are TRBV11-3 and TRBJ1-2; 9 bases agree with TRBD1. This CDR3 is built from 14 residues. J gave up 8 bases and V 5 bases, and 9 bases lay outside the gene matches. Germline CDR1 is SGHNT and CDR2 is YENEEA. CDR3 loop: CASSPRGQGEGYTF. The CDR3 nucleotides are TGTGCCAGCAGCCCCCGGGGACAGGGTGAAGGCTACACCTTC.

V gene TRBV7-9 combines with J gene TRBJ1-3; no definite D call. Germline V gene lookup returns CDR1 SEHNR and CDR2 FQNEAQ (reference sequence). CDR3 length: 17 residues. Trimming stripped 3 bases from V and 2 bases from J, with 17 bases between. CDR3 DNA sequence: TGTGCCAGCAGCTTCAGAATGAGCTGGAAGACTGGAAACACCATATATTTT. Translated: CASSFRMSWKTGNTIYF.

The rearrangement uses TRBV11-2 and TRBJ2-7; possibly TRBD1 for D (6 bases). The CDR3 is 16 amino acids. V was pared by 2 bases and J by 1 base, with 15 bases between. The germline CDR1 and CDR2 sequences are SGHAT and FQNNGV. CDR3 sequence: CASSLSARDKSYEQYF. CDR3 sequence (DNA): TGTGCCAGCAGCTTATCCGCCCGGGACAAATCCTACGAGCAGTACTTC.

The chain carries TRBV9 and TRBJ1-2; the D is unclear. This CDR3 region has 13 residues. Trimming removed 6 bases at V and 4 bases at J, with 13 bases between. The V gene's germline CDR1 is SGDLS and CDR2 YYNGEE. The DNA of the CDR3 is TGTGCCAGCACCCCCCCAGGTGGCTATGGCTACACCTTC. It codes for CASTPPGGYGYTF. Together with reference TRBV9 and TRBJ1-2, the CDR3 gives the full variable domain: DSGVTQTPKHLITATGQRVTLRCSPRSGDLSVYWYQQSLDQGLQFLIQYYNGEERAKGNILERFSAQQFPDLHSELNLSSLELGDSALYFCASTPPGGYGYTFGSGTRLTVV.

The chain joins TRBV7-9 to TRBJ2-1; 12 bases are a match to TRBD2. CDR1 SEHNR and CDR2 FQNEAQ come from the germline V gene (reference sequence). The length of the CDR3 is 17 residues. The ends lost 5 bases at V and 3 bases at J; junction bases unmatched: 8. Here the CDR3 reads CASSKRPTSGSYNEQFF. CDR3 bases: TGTGCCAGCAGCAAGAGACCGACTAGCGGGAGCTACAATGAGCAGTTCTTC.

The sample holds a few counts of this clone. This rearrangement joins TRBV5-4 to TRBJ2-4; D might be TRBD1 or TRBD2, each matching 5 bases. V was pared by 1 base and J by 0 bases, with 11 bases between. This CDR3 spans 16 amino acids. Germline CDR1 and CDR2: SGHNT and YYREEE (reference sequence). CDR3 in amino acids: CASSLRGGGAKNIQYF. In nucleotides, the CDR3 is TGTGCCAGCAGCTTGAGGGGCGGAGGAGCCAAAAACATTCAGTACTTC.

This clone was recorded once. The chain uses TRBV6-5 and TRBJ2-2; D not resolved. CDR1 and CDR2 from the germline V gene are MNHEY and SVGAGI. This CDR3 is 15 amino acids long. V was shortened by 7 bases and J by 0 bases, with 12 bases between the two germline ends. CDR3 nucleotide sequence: TGTGCCAGCATGGGGTCCGTCGCGAACACCGGGGAGCTGTTTTTT. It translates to CASMGSVANTGELFF.

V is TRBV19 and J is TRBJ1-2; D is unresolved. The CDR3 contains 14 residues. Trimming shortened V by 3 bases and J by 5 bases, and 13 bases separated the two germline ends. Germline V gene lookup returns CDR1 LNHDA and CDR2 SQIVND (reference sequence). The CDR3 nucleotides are TGTGCCAGTAGTATCCCGGGGAGAGAATATGGCTACACCTTC. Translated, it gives CASSIPGREYGYTF.

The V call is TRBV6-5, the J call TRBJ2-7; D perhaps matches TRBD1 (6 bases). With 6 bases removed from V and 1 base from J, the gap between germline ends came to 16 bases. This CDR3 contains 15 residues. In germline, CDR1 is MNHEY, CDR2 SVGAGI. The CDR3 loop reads CASSRERGFSYEQYF. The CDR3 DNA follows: TGTGCCAGCAGCCGCGAGAGGGGGTTTTCCTACGAGCAGTACTTC.